This T cell receptor (beta chain) was recorded in a study of T-cell reconstitution after alpha-beta-depleted transplantation in children (TCRdb year 2016). About the full investigation: Using TCR repertoire profiling, the study followed T-cell immune reconstitution in a quantitative way in children after TCRalphabeta/CD19-depleted allogeneic hematopoietic cell transplantation.

Points on this clonotype: The antigen it binds to is not known. Per-nucleotide qualities are absent, and no much larger clonotype sits a single base away.

CDR1 and CDR2 (DFQATT, SNEGSKA) derive from the germline V gene (reference sequence). From the cysteine up to the phenylalanine, the CDR3 has a length of 16 residues. The CDR3 DNA has 48 bases and is translated from base 1. V is pared back by 7 bases and J by 1 base, with 20 bases lying between the germline termini. Libraries were built with PCR. TCRdb shows the sequencer as Illumina HiSeq 2500. To normalize quantification of the TCRbeta repertoire, the TCR libraries were built with molecular barcoding that relied on unique molecular identifiers. TCRdb trimmed public reads at Q25 via fastp, called clones via MiXCR and kept in-frame beta chains. Rows with one shared CDR3 protein collapse into an entry with the most common genes and DNA. The sample includes approximately 590,000 distinct CDR3 sequences, with about 10% observed a single time. The top ten hold less than 5% of the sample.

This TCR was sampled from a human donor who donated a stem cell graft to a child with acute myeloid leukemia. The chain is encoded by TRBV20-1 joined to TRBJ2-4, and possibly TRBD2, on 6 matching bases. The sample here was PBMCs from the stem cell graft donor, taken from the stem cell graft. In nucleotides, the sequence is TGCAGTGGGAGTGCACGGGGACTTTTCGCCAAAAACATTCAGTACTTC. Translated, it reads CSGSARGLFAKNIQYF.